Given below is one TCR beta chain in context. The antigen remains undetermined. The data were obtained in a study of T cell responses to AZD1222 COVID-19 vaccine. Overall study results and limits: Distributed over spike, vaccine-associated CD4 TCRs predominated at 160-218 and 743-854. Spike-specific TCR breadth and depth grew following two AZD1222 doses. Most donors were white British and more were female, and clonal diversity was possibly underestimated.

Using immunoSEQ multiplex PCR, the repertoire was profiled, and TCRdb retains in-frame clones only, with some absent. The sample consists of over 130,000 clones, less than 95% of them appearing once. The source material was peripheral blood, sampled 28 days after the second dose of the MenACWY control vaccine. The TCR originated in an adult who received the MenACWY meningococcal vaccine as a control.

The DNA of the CDR3 is TGTGCCAGCAGCGTAGGTGGCCTCCCCTCCTACGAGCAGTACTTC. Translated, it gives CASSVGGLPSYEQYF. The chain recombines TRBV9 with TRBJ2-7, with unresolved D. The CDR3 runs to 15 residues. V lost 0 bases to trimming and J lost 0 bases, with 10 bases between them. Germline V CDR1 and CDR2: SGDLS, YYNGEE.